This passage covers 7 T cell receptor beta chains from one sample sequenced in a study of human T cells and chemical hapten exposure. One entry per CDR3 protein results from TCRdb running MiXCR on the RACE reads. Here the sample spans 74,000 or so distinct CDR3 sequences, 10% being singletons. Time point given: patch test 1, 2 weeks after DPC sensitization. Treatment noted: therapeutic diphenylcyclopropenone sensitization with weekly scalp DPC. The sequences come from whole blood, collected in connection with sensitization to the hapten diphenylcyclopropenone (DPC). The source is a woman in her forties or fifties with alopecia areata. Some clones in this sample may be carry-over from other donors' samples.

CDR3 in amino acids: CASSLGRGPMNTEAFF. As DNA, the CDR3 is TGTGCCAGCAGCTTAGGGAGGGGGCCAATGAACACTGAAGCTTTCTTT. The genes are TRBV7-6 and TRBJ1-1; the match to TRBD1 covers 7 bases. This CDR3 spans 16 amino acids. The J segment lost 0 bases and the V segment lost 1 base, leaving 5 bases of the junction unmatched. The germline V gene encodes CDR1 SGHVS and CDR2 FNYEAQ.

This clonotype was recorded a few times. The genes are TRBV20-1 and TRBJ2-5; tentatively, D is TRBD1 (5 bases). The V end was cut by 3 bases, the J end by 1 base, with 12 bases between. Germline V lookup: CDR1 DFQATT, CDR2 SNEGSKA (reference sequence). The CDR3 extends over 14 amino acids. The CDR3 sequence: CSARRLQAQETQYF. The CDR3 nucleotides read TGCAGTGCTAGGCGTTTACAGGCCCAAGAGACCCAGTACTTC.

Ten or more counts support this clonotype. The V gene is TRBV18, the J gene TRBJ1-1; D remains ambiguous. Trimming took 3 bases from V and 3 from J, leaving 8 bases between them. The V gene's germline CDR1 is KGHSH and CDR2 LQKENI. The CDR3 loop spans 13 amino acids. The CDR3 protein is CASSPGGDTEAFF. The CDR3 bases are TGTGCCAGCTCACCGGGCGGGGACACTGAAGCTTTCTTT.

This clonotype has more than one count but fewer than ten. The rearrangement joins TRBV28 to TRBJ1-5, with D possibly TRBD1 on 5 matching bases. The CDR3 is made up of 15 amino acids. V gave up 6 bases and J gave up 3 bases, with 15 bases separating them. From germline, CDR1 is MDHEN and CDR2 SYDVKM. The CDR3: CASSHRGRFNQPQHF. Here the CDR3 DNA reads TGTGCCAGCAGCCATCGGGGCCGGTTCAATCAGCCCCAGCATTTT. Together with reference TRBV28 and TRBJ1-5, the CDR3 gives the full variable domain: DVKVTQSSRYLVKRTGEKVFLECVQDMDHENMFWYRQDPGLGLRLIYFSYDVKMKEKGDIPEGYSVSREKKERFSLILESASTNQTSMYLCASSHRGRFNQPQHFGDGTRLSIL.

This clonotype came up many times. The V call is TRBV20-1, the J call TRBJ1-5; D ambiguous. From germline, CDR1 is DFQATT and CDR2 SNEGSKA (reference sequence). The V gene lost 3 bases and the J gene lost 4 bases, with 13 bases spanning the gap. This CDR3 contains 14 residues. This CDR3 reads CSASESTDNQPQHF. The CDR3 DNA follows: TGCAGTGCTAGTGAGTCCACAGATAATCAGCCCCAGCATTTT.

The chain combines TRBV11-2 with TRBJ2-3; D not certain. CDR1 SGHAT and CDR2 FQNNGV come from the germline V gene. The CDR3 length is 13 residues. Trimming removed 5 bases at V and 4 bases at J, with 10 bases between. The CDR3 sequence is CASSPGSSDTQYF. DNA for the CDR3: TGTGCCAGCAGCCCGGGTAGTTCAGATACGCAGTATTTT.

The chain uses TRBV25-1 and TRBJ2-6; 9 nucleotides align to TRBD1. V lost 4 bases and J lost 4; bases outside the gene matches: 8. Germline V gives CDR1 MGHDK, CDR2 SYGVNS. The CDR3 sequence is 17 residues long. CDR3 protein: CASSATGGTRGANVLTF. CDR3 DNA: TGTGCCAGCAGTGCTACAGGGGGCACGCGCGGGGCCAACGTCCTGACTTTC.